This T cell receptor beta chain came from a study of T cell responses to AZD1222 COVID-19 vaccine. CDR1 and CDR2 from the germline V gene are GTSNPN and SVGIG (reference sequence). This CDR3 comprises 17 residues. The V gene end was trimmed by 0 bases and the J gene end by 5 bases; junction bases not matched to a gene: 11. The repertoire was sequenced with immunoSEQ multiplex PCR; TCRdb's copy has only in-frame clones and lacks some. The data show roughly 100,000 clones, 80% to 90% seen once. The receptor was derived from an adult in good health. The V and J genes are TRBV30 and TRBJ2-3, with 10 bases lining up with TRBD2. The material was peripheral blood, obtained on day 0 of AZD1222 vaccination. The CDR3 spells CAWSVKRGGNLGDTQYF. The CDR3 region has the DNA TGTGCCTGGAGTGTCAAGCGGGGGGGCAATTTGGGAGATACGCAGTATTTT. The full variable domain, rest sourced from reference TRBV30 and TRBJ2-3, is SQTIHQWPATLVQPVGSPLSLECTVEGTSNPNLYWYRQAAGRGLQLLFYSVGIGQISSEVPQNLSASRPQDRQFILSSKKLLLSDSGFYLCAWSVKRGGNLGDTQYFGPGTRLTVL.